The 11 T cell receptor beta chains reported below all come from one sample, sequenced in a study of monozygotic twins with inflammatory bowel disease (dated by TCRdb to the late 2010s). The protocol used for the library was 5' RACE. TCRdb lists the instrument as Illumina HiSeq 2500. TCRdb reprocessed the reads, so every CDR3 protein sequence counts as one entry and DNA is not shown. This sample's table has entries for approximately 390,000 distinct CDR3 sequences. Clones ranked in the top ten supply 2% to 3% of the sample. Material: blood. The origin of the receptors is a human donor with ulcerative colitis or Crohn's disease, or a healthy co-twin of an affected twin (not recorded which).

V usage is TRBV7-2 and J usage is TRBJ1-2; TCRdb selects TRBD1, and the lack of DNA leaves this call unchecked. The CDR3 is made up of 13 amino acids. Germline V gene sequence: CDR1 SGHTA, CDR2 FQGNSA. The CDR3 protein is CASSLDGGHGYTF.

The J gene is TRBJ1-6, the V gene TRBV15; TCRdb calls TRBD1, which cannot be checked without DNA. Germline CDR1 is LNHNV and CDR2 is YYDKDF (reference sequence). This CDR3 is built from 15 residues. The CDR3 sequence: CATSSRGKGNSPLHF. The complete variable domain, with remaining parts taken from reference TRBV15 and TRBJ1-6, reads DAMVIQNPRYQVTQFGKPVTLSCSQTLNHNVMYWYQQKSSQAPKLLFHYYDKDFNNEADTPDNFQSRRPNTSFCFLDIRSPGLGDTAMYLCATSSRGKGNSPLHFGNGTRLTVT.

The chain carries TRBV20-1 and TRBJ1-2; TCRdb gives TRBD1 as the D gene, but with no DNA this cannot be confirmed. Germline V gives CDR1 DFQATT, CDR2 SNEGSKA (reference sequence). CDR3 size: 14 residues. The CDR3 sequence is CSARGDRALHGYTF.

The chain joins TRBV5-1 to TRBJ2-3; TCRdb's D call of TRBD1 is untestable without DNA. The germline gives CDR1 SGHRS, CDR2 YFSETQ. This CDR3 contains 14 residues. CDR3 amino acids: CASSPEGGSGTQYF.

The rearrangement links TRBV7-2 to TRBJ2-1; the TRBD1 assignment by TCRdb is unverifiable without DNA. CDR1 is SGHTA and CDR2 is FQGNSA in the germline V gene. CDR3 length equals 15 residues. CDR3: CASRGARTSYNEQFF.

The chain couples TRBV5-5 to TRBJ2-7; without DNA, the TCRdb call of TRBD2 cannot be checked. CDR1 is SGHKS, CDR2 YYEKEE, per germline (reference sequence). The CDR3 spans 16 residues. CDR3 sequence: CASSPEVRTSPHEQYF.

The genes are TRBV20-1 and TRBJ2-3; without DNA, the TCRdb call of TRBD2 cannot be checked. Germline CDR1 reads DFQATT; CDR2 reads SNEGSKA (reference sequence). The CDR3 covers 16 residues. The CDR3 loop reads CSAPLSSGAAGDTQYF.

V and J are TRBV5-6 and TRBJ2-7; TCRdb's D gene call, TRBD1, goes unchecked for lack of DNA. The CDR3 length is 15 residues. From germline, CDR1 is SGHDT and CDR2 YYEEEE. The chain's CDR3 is CASSLRGSTSYEQYF.

CDR3 amino acids: CASSSRDRDPRGKLFF. The chain combines TRBV13 with TRBJ1-4; the TRBD1 assignment by TCRdb is unverifiable without DNA. The germline V gene encodes CDR1 PRHDT and CDR2 FYEKMQ (reference sequence). The CDR3 length is 16 residues. Using reference TRBV13 and TRBJ1-4 for the parts outside the CDR3, the full variable domain is AAGVIQSPRHLIKEKRETATLKCYPIPRHDTVYWYQQGPGQDPQFLISFYEKMQSDKGSIPDRFSAQQFSDYHSELNMSSLELGDSALYFCASSSRDRDPRGKLFFGSGTQLSVL.

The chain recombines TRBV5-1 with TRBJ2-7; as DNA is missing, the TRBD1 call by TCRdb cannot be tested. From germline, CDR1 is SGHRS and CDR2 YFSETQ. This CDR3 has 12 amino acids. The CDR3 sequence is CASSSTGTGAYF.

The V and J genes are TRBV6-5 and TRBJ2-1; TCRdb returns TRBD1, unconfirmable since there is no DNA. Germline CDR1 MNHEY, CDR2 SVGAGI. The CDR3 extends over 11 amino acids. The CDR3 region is CASGGLNEQFF.